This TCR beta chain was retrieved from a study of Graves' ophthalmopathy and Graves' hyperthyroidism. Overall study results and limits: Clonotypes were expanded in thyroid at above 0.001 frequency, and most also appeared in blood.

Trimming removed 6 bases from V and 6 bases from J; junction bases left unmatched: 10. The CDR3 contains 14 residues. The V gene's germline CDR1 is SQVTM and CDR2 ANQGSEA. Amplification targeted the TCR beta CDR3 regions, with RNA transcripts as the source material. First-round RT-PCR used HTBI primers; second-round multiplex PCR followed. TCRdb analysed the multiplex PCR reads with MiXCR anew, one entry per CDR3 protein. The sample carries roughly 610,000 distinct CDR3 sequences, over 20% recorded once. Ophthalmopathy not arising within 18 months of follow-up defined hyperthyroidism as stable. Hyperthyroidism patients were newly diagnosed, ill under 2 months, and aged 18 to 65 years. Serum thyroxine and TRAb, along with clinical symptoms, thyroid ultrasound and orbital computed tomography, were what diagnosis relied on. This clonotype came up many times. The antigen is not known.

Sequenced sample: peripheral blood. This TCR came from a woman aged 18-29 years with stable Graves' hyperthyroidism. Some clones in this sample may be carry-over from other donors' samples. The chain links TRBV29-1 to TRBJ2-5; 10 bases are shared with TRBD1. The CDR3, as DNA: TGCAGCGTAACCGGGACAGGGGTGGTAAAGACCCAGTACTTC. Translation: CSVTGTGVVKTQYF.